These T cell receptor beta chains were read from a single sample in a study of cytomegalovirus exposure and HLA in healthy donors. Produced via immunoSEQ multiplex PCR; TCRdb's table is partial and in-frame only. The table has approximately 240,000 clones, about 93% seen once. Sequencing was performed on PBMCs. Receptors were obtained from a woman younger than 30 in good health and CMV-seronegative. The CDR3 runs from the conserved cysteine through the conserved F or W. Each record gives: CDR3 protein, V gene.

CDR3 protein: CASSSRGDTEAFF
V gene: TRBV10-2

CDR3 protein: CASSLASGNSGANVLTF
V gene: TRBV5-1

CDR3 protein: CSVVPAGLQETQYF
V gene: TRBV29-1

CDR3 protein: CASSTYDGGQYF
V gene: TRBV10-1

CDR3 protein: CASSTSGIPDTQYF
V gene: TRBV19

CDR3 protein: CASSSLSPGQGSFGELFF
V gene: TRBV5-4

CDR3 protein: CASSWETGNYGYTF
V gene: TRBV5-1

CDR3 protein: CAIKEGGNFGNQPQHF
V gene: TRBV10-3

CDR3 protein: CASSWTGPQETQYF
V gene: TRBV13

CDR3 protein: CASSPTGTTYEQYF
V gene: TRBV19

CDR3 protein: CASSLGKELYNEQFF
V gene: TRBV5-1

CDR3 protein: CASSSGPEVDTQYF
V gene: TRBV5-4

CDR3 protein: CASSSGGTGFTGELFF
V gene: TRBV5-1

CDR3 protein: CAWGKDRGNTEAFF
V gene: TRBV30

CDR3 protein: CASSLAGGAQPSGANVLTF
V gene: TRBV5-1

CDR3 protein: CSVTGTTGANVLTF
V gene: TRBV29-1

CDR3 protein: CASTSGSSGANVLTF
V gene: TRBV6-4

CDR3 protein: CASSETGGNYGYTF
V gene: TRBV6-5

CDR3 protein: CASSFRTANTGELFF
V gene: TRBV5-1

CDR3 protein: CASSEAGQGYGYTF
V gene: TRBV6-1

CDR3 protein: CASSLDGNYGYTF
V gene: TRBV5-4

CDR3 protein: CASSEPSTARDEQFF
V gene: TRBV10-1

CDR3 protein: CAISGGTSGFNTGELFF
V gene: TRBV10-3

CDR3 protein: CASSFNRDSNQPQHF
V gene: TRBV7-2

CDR3 protein: CASSAFGLAGYEQYF
V gene: TRBV6-1

CDR3 protein: CASSKVQVNTEAFF
V gene: TRBV21-1

CDR3 protein: CASSRGQGTPYEQYF
V gene: TRBV5-1

CDR3 protein: CASSLEGRDSYNEQFF
V gene: TRBV5-1

CDR3 protein: CASSLKRAPHYEQYF
V gene: TRBV5-6

CDR3 protein: CASSGTGARGNTEAFF
V gene: TRBV5-6

CDR3 protein: CSAADGRFYEQYF
V gene: TRBV29-1

CDR3 protein: CASSENGVNYGYTF
V gene: TRBV10-1

CDR3 protein: CASSQTGYRSPLHF
V gene: TRBV11-1

CDR3 protein: CASSYWPDTYEQYF
V gene: TRBV6-5

CDR3 protein: CASSLGTGGFGYTF
V gene: TRBV11-2

CDR3 protein: CATSRDLGGKLFF
V gene: TRBV15

CDR3 protein: CASSHGGREQPQHF
V gene: TRBV28

CDR3 protein: CSVRQANTEAFF
V gene: TRBV29-1

CDR3 protein: CASSLGWQGAYEQYF
V gene: TRBV5-5

CDR3 protein: CASSPFPGQGSGELFF
V gene: TRBV5-6

CDR3 protein: CASSLIGGARTEAFF
V gene: TRBV5-4

CDR3 protein: CASSLSEWWTEAFF
V gene: TRBV7-2

CDR3 protein: CASSFAVNTEAFF
V gene: TRBV11-3

CDR3 protein: CASSPGTGGVQPQHF
V gene: TRBV28

CDR3 protein: CASSPAAHGYTF
V gene: TRBV18

CDR3 protein: CASSAPGTSGRGDTQYF
V gene: TRBV7-9

CDR3 protein: CASGFLWGQDTEAFF
V gene: TRBV12-5

CDR3 protein: CATSRAGTGNEKLFF
V gene: TRBV15

CDR3 protein: CASSLAGYSNQPQHF
V gene: TRBV27

CDR3 protein: CASSHDDRAQPQHF
V gene: TRBV7-2

CDR3 protein: CASSTAGSPLHEQYF
V gene: TRBV11-1

CDR3 protein: CASSLRGGLNTEAFF
V gene: TRBV5-1

CDR3 protein: CASSLGDRVPHSYEQYF
V gene: TRBV5-1

CDR3 protein: CASSHPELWAGGPDTQYF
V gene: TRBV14

CDR3 protein: CASITGTGPKAGYTF
V gene: TRBV19

CDR3 protein: CASSSYSPFRPGDTQYF
V gene: TRBV11-2

CDR3 protein: CASSFVPQGHTEAFF
V gene: TRBV27

CDR3 protein: CASSGTRGTGELFF
V gene: TRBV19

CDR3 protein: CASSLPSAHEQYF
V gene: TRBV5-6

CDR3 protein: CASSRRGGIYNEQFF
V gene: TRBV6-5